This T cell receptor (beta chain) originates from a study of read filtering for tumor transcriptome and immune sequencing. On the study more broadly: Revised staging placed eight or nine patients in R-ISS I, around 15 in II, about seven in III.

This library used roughly 400 ng RNA and molecular barcoded adaptors spanning alpha/delta and beta/gamma chains. Each CDR3 protein gets one entry after TCRdb re-called the reads with MiXCR. The table shows approximately 60,000 distinct CDR3 sequences, with 20% to 25% occurring only once. This clonotype was found a few times. The antigen remains unidentified. Germline V gene lookup returns CDR1 DFQATT and CDR2 SNEGSKA (reference sequence). V was pared by 6 bases and J by 6 bases, with 14 bases between. The CDR3 runs to 12 residues. Overall study findings and caveats: About 81.9% of IR-seq clonotypes had a single read, yet these held approximately 4% of reads.

This sequence was found in a donor aged 40 or over with multiple myeloma. Sequencing was performed on a population of CD138-negative cells sorted from bone marrow. V is TRBV20-1 and J is TRBJ2-5; tentative D call: TRBD1 (7 bases). The CDR3 DNA follows: TGCAGTGCCGAGGAGGGGGCGAAGACCCAGTACTTC. Protein: CSAEEGAKTQYF.